A selection of T cell receptor beta chains follows, all from one sample in a study of T-cell reconstitution after alpha-beta-depleted transplantation in children. MiXCR, run by TCRdb on the PCR reads, gives a single entry per CDR3 protein. The repertoire holds approximately 99,000 distinct CDR3 sequences, with 5.5% to 7% as singletons. The sequenced sample was PBMCs, mostly from graft donor cells, obtained 360 days after TCRalphabeta/CD19-depleted stem cell transplant. All receptors come from a male patient between 2 and 10 years old who had a stem cell transplant for acute lymphoblastic leukemia, so the T cells may come from the graft donor. CDR3s include the opening cysteine and the closing phenylalanine or tryptophan. D genes are given only for firm matches. Clone size is shown for a subset of rows, as once, few, many or a class of expanded clone.

TRBV14	many	13	.	TRBJ2-5	TGTGCCAGCAGCCAACCGTACCAAGAGACCCAGTACTTC	CASSQPYQETQYF
TRBV7-9	many	11	.	TRBJ2-4	TGTGCCAGCAGCCTGAAGGACATTCAGTACTTC	CASSLKDIQYF
TRBV25-1	many	15	.	TRBJ1-1	TGTGCCAGCAGTTCAACCCGGGCTGGGAACACTGAAGCTTTCTTT	CASSSTRAGNTEAFF
TRBV6-5	.	17	TRBD1	TRBJ1-2	TGTGCCAGCAGTTATCACCTCGGACAGGGGAGAAGGAATGGCTACACCTTC	CASSYHLGQGRRNGYTF
TRBV29-1	many	13	TRBD1	TRBJ1-2	TGCAGCGTTGTGTGGGACAGAATAAGGGGCTACACCTTC	CSVVWDRIRGYTF
TRBV12-3/TRBV12-4	many	14	.	TRBJ1-1	TGTGCCAGCGGCCAGCGTGGATTGAACACTGAAGCTTTCTTT	CASGQRGLNTEAFF
TRBV19	many	13	.	TRBJ2-1	TGTGCCAGTAGTATGTACAGCTACAATGAGCAGTTCTTC	CASSMYSYNEQFF
TRBV7-2	few	16	TRBD2	TRBJ2-7	TGTGCCAGCAGCTTAGCGCCTAGCGGGAGCTCCTACGAGCAGTACTTC	CASSLAPSGSSYEQYF
TRBV9	many	15	.	TRBJ1-5	TGTGCCAGCAGCCTGGGAGCAGGGAGAAATCAGCCCCAGCATTTT	CASSLGAGRNQPQHF
TRBV21-1	many	13	.	TRBJ2-7	TGTGCGTTGACAGGGGTGGGTAACTACGAGCAGTACTTC	CALTGVGNYEQYF
TRBV5-6	.	12	.	TRBJ1-2	TGTGCCAGCAGCTTGGGCGGGTATGGCTACACCTTC	CASSLGGYGYTF
TRBV5-8	.	14	.	TRBJ1-2	TGTGCCAGCAGCTTGGCCCGGGCTAACTATGGCTACACCTTC	CASSLARANYGYTF
TRBV7-6	many	16	.	TRBJ2-3	TGTGCCAGCAGCCCCTACTTAGAATCCCGCACAGATACGCAGTATTTT	CASSPYLESRTDTQYF
TRBV12-3/TRBV12-4	many	15	.	TRBJ1-1	TGTGCCAGCAGTTTTTGGGAGGGGGGTAACACTGAAGCTTTCTTT	CASSFWEGGNTEAFF
TRBV18	few	14	TRBD1	TRBJ1-5	TGTGCCAGCTCTCCGGACAGGGCCAATCAGCCCCAGCATTTT	CASSPDRANQPQHF
TRBV4-3	many	14	.	TRBJ1-2	TGCGCCAGCAGCCAAGATCGGCTGGGCTATGGCTACACCTTC	CASSQDRLGYGYTF
TRBV28	many	16	.	TRBJ1-1	TGTGCCAGCAGTAGGATCGAGGGGAGTTGGAACACTGAAGCTTTCTTT	CASSRIEGSWNTEAFF
TRBV7-2	.	15	.	TRBJ1-6	TGTGCCAGCAGCTTTCAGGGGAGGATTAATTCACCCCTCCACTTT	CASSFQGRINSPLHF
TRBV28	many	13	TRBD2	TRBJ2-5	TGTGCCATCGGACTAGCGGGAGAAGAGACCCAGTACTTC	CAIGLAGEETQYF
TRBV2	many	13	.	TRBJ1-2	TGTGCCAGCAACCACCGCCCTAACTATGGCTACACCTTC	CASNHRPNYGYTF
TRBV29-1	many	14	TRBD1	TRBJ2-7	TGCAGCGTTCTTCCCGGGACAGAAGTCTACGAGCAGTACTTC	CSVLPGTEVYEQYF
TRBV2	many	13	.	TRBJ2-1	TGTGCCAGCAGTTGGACGGGTGACAATGAGCAGTTCTTC	CASSWTGDNEQFF
TRBV5-5	many	15	TRBD1	TRBJ2-4	TGTGCCAGCAGCTTGGGACAGGGTTCGATGAACATTCAGTACTTC	CASSLGQGSMNIQYF
TRBV12-3/TRBV12-4	many	19	TRBD2	TRBJ2-1	TGTGCCAGCATTTTTAGCACCCATATAGCGGGAGGGCCATACAATGAGCAGTTCTTC	CASIFSTHIAGGPYNEQFF
TRBV7-2	many	16	TRBD2	TRBJ2-3	TGTGCCAGCAGCTTTCGGGGGGCCGGGGGGGCAGATACGCAGTATTTT	CASSFRGAGGADTQYF
TRBV6-6	few	12	.	TRBJ2-7	TGTGCCAGCAGATCGGACACCTACGAGCAGTACTTC	CASRSDTYEQYF
TRBV9	many	13	TRBD1	TRBJ1-3	TGTGCCAGCAGCGCGGGACAGGGAAACACCATATATTTT	CASSAGQGNTIYF
TRBV20-1	many	13	.	TRBJ2-3	TGCAGTGCTAGAGCCATAAGGCAGGATACGCAGTATTTT	CSARAIRQDTQYF
TRBV24-1	many	13	.	TRBJ1-5	TGTGCCACCAGTGAGGCCGGGCTCCAGCCCCAGCATTTT	CATSEAGLQPQHF
TRBV2	few	16	.	TRBJ2-6	TGTGCCAGCAGTGAAAGATGGGGGGCTGGGGCCAACGTCCTGACTTTC	CASSERWGAGANVLTF
TRBV4-2	many	17	.	TRBJ2-4	TGTGCCAGCAGCCAAGATCCTGGGGGGAGTACCAAAAACATTCAGTACTTC	CASSQDPGGSTKNIQYF
TRBV5-4	many	14	TRBD1	TRBJ2-7	TGTGCCAGCAGTCCAGGGGGCAGAGCAGGAGAGCAGTACTTC	CASSPGGRAGEQYF
TRBV28	.	13	.	TRBJ2-1	TGTGCCTCCTCCTCCCGGGGCCTGGGGGAGCAGTTCTTC	CASSSRGLGEQFF
TRBV4-3	few	16	.	TRBJ1-2	TGCGCCAGCAGCCAAGATCTACCGGTGAAGCGGTATGGCTACACCTTC	CASSQDLPVKRYGYTF
TRBV27	.	13	.	TRBJ1-1	TGTGCCAGCAGTCCAAAGGGGGGCACTGAAGCTTTCTTT	CASSPKGGTEAFF
TRBV9	.	15	TRBD1	TRBJ1-2	TGTGCCAGCAGCCTCAACAGGGGCCATAACTATGGCTACACCTTC	CASSLNRGHNYGYTF
TRBV7-9	many	15	TRBD1	TRBJ2-1	TGTGCCAGCAGCTTAGTCCAGGGGGCGCGCAATGAGCAGTTCTTC	CASSLVQGARNEQFF
TRBV27	.	17	TRBD1	TRBJ1-1	TGTGCCAGCAGTTTAAACCCCTCGACAGGGGGGGGAACTGAAGCTTTCTTT	CASSLNPSTGGGTEAFF
TRBV10-3	many	14	.	TRBJ2-1	TGTGCCATCAGTGACCGTGCTACTAGGAATGAGCAGTTCTTC	CAISDRATRNEQFF
TRBV2	few	16	TRBD1	TRBJ1-2	TGTGCCAGCAGTGAAGCGCCGACAGGGACGGTGCGCGGCTACACCTTC	CASSEAPTGTVRGYTF
TRBV28	many	19	TRBD2	TRBJ2-3	TGTGCCAGCAGTTTATTGGGGGGGCCAGCGGGGGGCCGCACAGATACGCAGTATTTT	CASSLLGGPAGGRTDTQYF
TRBV6-5	many	14	TRBD1	TRBJ2-3	TGTGCCAGCAGTTTTACAGGGGAAGGAGATACGCAGTATTTT	CASSFTGEGDTQYF
TRBV7-9	many	14	.	TRBJ2-7	TGTGCCAGCAGCCCACCATCAAGTCGCTACGAGCAGTACTTC	CASSPPSSRYEQYF
TRBV4-2	few	16	.	TRBJ1-2	TGTGCCAGCAGCCAGTGGGTGGGGGACCCTCTTGGAGGCTACACCTTC	CASSQWVGDPLGGYTF
TRBV6-2/TRBV6-3	.	11	.	TRBJ2-2	TGTGCCAGCGACAGCACCGGGGAGCTGTTTTTT	CASDSTGELFF
TRBV15	few	15	.	TRBJ1-5	TGTGCCACCAGCAGAGCCAGGGACGGCAATCAGCCCCAGCATTTT	CATSRARDGNQPQHF